This T cell receptor (beta chain) was captured in a study of blood T cell repertoires in COVID-19. Study background: Sites across the United States, Italy and Spain contributed samples from acute and convalescent COVID-19. PBMCs, B-cell-depleted T cells, or T cells were the source of the cDNA or gDNA that made up the material.

This clone was recorded once. The length of the CDR3 is 15 residues. With V trimmed by 4 bases and J by 5 bases, 3 bases remained unmatched. CDR1 and CDR2 from the germline V gene are SGHTA and FQGTGA. In the original processing: Amplification with reference gene primers provided the estimates of nucleated cell counts. The method was immunoSEQ multiplex PCR; TCRdb's version includes in-frame clones alone and lacks a portion of them. That table supplies the V and J calls and clone size; D and trimming were determined from the DNA. This sample carries about 240,000 clones, about 81% of them seen once, and the ten largest clones take about an eighth.

V and J are TRBV7-3 and TRBJ2-1, with 12 bases aligning to TRBD2. Sequenced input: peripheral blood. This sequence originates from a woman in her sixties with active or convalescent COVID-19. The CDR3: CASSSGLAGHNEQFF. DNA of the CDR3: TGTGCCAGCAGCTCGGGACTAGCGGGCCACAATGAGCAGTTCTTC.